This T cell receptor beta chain is from a study of blood T cell repertoires in COVID-19. On the study more broadly: Collection of acute and convalescent COVID-19 samples took place in the United States, Italy and Spain. The cDNA or gDNA used as material had been derived from T cells, B-cell-depleted T cells, or PBMCs.

The CDR3 length is 16 residues. Trimming removed 3 bases from V and 2 bases from J; junction bases left unmatched: 8. The germline V gene encodes CDR1 LNHDA and CDR2 SQIVND (reference sequence). Measured with immunoSEQ multiplex PCR; TCRdb has only the in-frame clones, and not every one. The sample contains about 320,000 clones, 85% of which appear only once. Self-reported history from a screening survey and questionnaire set each donor's cohort. A COVID-19 case was met by exposed participants within 2 weeks before study entry. The rearrangement uses TRBV19 and TRBJ2-5; TRBD2 matches at 8 bases. The sample consisted of PBMCs or T cells enriched from blood (not recorded which). The clonotype was recovered from a woman between 25 and 40 years old who had been exposed to COVID-19. CDR3 sequence: CASSIGGSGDQETQYF. CDR3 bases: TGTGCCAGTAGTATTGGTGGTAGCGGGGATCAAGAGACCCAGTACTTC.